The TCR beta chain described here comes from a study of cytomegalovirus exposure and HLA in healthy donors. Study-level points and caveats: Accurate HLA-A and HLA-B prediction from TCR beta sequences was reported for most subjects. Rare TCR sequences predominated, though certain public TCRs were found in many donors. The presence/absence work took it that sequencing depth was about the same across donors.

Donors counted as nominally healthy when sampled, yet unrecorded immune exposures were likely. It was with 60 Vbeta and 13 Jbeta primers that the PCR ran. TCRdb's table, derived via immunoSEQ multiplex PCR, lists solely in-frame clones and lacks some. The sample consists of under 150,000 clones, around 75% of them appearing once. A remark on this clone: Its antigen is undetermined.

Germline V gene lookup returns CDR1 SGHVS and CDR2 FNYEAQ. Trimming left V 0 bases short and J 4 bases short, with 15 bases between. The CDR3 has 16 residues. Sequencing was performed on PBMCs. The genes are TRBV7-6 and TRBJ1-1; the D gene is possibly TRBD1 (5 bases). The receptor was derived from a woman under 30 in good health and CMV-seronegative. In DNA, the CDR3 is TGTGCCAGCAGCTTAGCGTTGGGGGGTGGTAGCACTGAAGCTTTCTTT. Translated: CASSLALGGGSTEAFF.